This is a list of T cell receptor beta chains from one sample in a study of Graves' ophthalmopathy and Graves' hyperthyroidism. TCRdb fed the multiplex PCR reads into MiXCR, producing one record per CDR3 protein. Here the sample spans around 600,000 distinct CDR3 sequences, roughly 41% being singletons. What was sequenced was peripheral blood. The origin of the receptors is an adult man with Graves' ophthalmopathy. Both conserved end residues are part of each CDR3. Each record gives: J gene, V gene, clone size, D gene, CDR3 protein, CDR3 DNA. A D gene is named only where the DNA matches it firmly. The size entry is marked missing in some rows and otherwise reads once, few, many or a size class.

>TRBJ1-5|TRBV19|many|-
CASSIESNQPQHF
TGTGCCAGTAGTATAGAAAGCAATCAGCCCCAGCATTTT
>TRBJ1-1|TRBV19|few|-
CASSRGLIGATEAFF
TGTGCCAGTAGTAGGGGCCTTATTGGGGCCACTGAAGCTTTCTTT
>TRBJ1-1|TRBV29-1|-|TRBD1
CSSPGTGEDTEAFF
TGCAGCTCACCGGGGACAGGGGAGGACACTGAAGCTTTCTTT
>TRBJ2-5|TRBV7-9|-|TRBD1
CASSPPPTGVETQYF
TGTGCCAGCAGCCCCCCCCCCACAGGGGTGGAGACCCAGTACTTC
>TRBJ1-1|TRBV7-9|many|-
CASSLSRAAFF
TGTGCCAGCAGCTTAAGCAGGGCGGCTTTCTTT
>TRBJ1-1|TRBV30|-|-
CAWKGRAHGEAFF
TGTGCCTGGAAAGGGAGGGCACATGGTGAAGCTTTCTTT
>TRBJ1-5|TRBV19|many|TRBD1
CASTNQDRGTYSNQPQHF
TGTGCCAGTACCAACCAGGACAGGGGCACCTATAGCAATCAGCCCCAGCATTTT
>TRBJ1-5|TRBV12-5|-|-
CASGQGFSPQHF
TGTGCTAGTGGTCAGGGTTTTTCGCCCCAGCATTTT
>TRBJ1-1|TRBV7-9|many|TRBD1
CASSSIGTATPLKAFF
TGTGCCAGCAGCTCAATTGGGACAGCAACTCCTCTTAAAGCTTTCTTT
>TRBJ2-7|TRBV6-5|-|-
CASSLIGGGLHEQYF
TGTGCCAGCAGTTTAATCGGAGGGGGTCTCCACGAGCAGTACTTC
>TRBJ2-7|TRBV7-8|many|TRBD2
CASSTTSGREQYF
TGTGCCAGCAGCACGACTAGCGGGAGAGAGCAGTACTTC
>TRBJ1-5|TRBV10-2|-|TRBD1
CASSVWTGGSNQPQHF
TGCGCCAGCAGCGTTTGGACAGGGGGTAGCAATCAGCCCCAGCATTTT
>TRBJ1-1|TRBV7-2|-|-
CASSPPQGWTEAFF
TGTGCCAGCTCACCACCGCAGGGCTGGACTGAAGCTTTCTTT
>TRBJ2-7|TRBV7-2|-|-
CASSFIPGGYEQYF
TGTGCCAGCAGTTTCATTCCAGGGGGGTACGAGCAGTACTTC
>TRBJ2-7|TRBV29-1|-|-
CSVRQGTASYEQYF
TGCAGCGTTCGGCAGGGAACGGCCTCCTACGAGCAGTACTTC
>TRBJ1-5|TRBV2|once|-
CASVGQGINQPQHF
TGTGCTAGCGTTGGGCAGGGAATCAATCAGCCCCAGCATTTT
>TRBJ2-6|TRBV25-1|-|-
CASSDGGNVLTF
TGTGCCAGCAGTGATGGGGGGAACGTCCTGACTTTC
>TRBJ2-2|TRBV7-2|many|TRBD2
CASTWTSGGTGELFF
TGTGCCAGCACCTGGACTAGCGGGGGGACCGGGGAGCTGTTTTTT
>TRBJ1-1|TRBV20-1|-|TRBD1
CSATGTEGRGTEAFF
TGCAGTGCTACCGGGACAGAGGGCCGGGGGACTGAAGCTTTCTTT
>TRBJ1-1|TRBV5-6|many|-
CASSLAAPSTEAFF
TGTGCCAGCAGCTTGGCGGCACCTTCCACTGAAGCTTTCTTT
>TRBJ2-3|TRBV7-8|-|TRBD1
CASSLYDRDTDTQYF
TGTGCCAGCAGCTTGTACGACAGGGATACAGATACGCAGTATTTT
>TRBJ2-2|TRBV4-3|-|-
CASSQGGLTGELFF
TGCGCCAGCAGCCAAGGGGGACTGACCGGGGAGCTGTTTTTT
>TRBJ2-5|TRBV7-3|many|-
CASSYGHYLHQETQYF
TGTGCCAGCAGCTACGGACATTACCTCCATCAAGAGACCCAGTACTTC
>TRBJ1-2|TRBV5-4|-|-
CASSSSSGHYYGYTF
TGTGCCAGCAGCTCATCTAGTGGTCATTACTATGGCTACACCTTC
>TRBJ1-1|TRBV5-4|-|-
CASSRHLGGLMNTEAFF
TGTGCCAGCAGCCGACACCTGGGGGGGCTTATGAACACTGAAGCTTTCTTT
>TRBJ1-6|TRBV15|-|TRBD1
CATSPDRGRRSPLHF
TGTGCCACCAGCCCGGACAGGGGGAGGCGTTCACCCCTCCACTTT
>TRBJ1-5|TRBV7-9|-|TRBD1
CASSFGVSDRGNQPQHF
TGTGCCAGCAGCTTCGGGGTATCGGACAGGGGCAATCAGCCCCAGCATTTT
>TRBJ2-5|TRBV5-4|-|-
CASRLGLGTQYF
TGTGCCAGCAGATTGGGTTTGGGGACCCAGTACTTC
>TRBJ1-4|TRBV12-5|few|-
CASGSEDGRVNEKLFF
TGTGCTAGTGGTTCGGAGGACGGGAGGGTTAATGAAAAACTGTTTTTT
>TRBJ1-1|TRBV11-2|once|-
CASRPPYLTGTPGRTEAFF
TGTGCCAGCCGTCCGCCATACCTAACCGGGACACCGGGGAGGACTGAAGCTTTCTTT
>TRBJ1-4|TRBV19|many|-
CASSILPGSSEKLFF
TGTGCCAGTAGTATCCTACCGGGAAGCAGCGAAAAACTGTTTTTT
>TRBJ1-1|TRBV2|many|-
CASSLQGKAFF
TGTGCCAGCAGTCTACAGGGTAAGGCTTTCTTT
>TRBJ1-2|TRBV5-8|many|-
CASSLGRTYGYTF
TGTGCCAGCAGCTTGGGACGGACCTATGGCTACACCTTC
>TRBJ2-6|TRBV15|-|TRBD1
CATSRQGAAGANVLTF
TGTGCCACCAGCAGACAGGGGGCGGCCGGGGCCAACGTCCTGACTTTC
>TRBJ2-5|TRBV7-9|few|-
CASTPGSGRGWGHRETQYF
TGTGCCAGCACCCCGGGATCGGGTAGAGGGTGGGGACACAGGGAGACCCAGTACTTC
>TRBJ1-2|TRBV7-9|many|TRBD1
CASSKDRTYGYTF
TGTGCCAGCAGCAAGGACAGGACTTATGGCTACACCTTC
>TRBJ1-1|TRBV4-1|few|-
CASSQDPLSLTEAFF
TGCGCCAGCAGCCAAGATCCCTTAAGCCTCACTGAAGCTTTCTTT
>TRBJ2-5|TRBV18|-|-
CASSPPAAAQETQYF
TGTGCCAGCTCACCACCGGCAGCTGCGCAAGAGACCCAGTACTTC
>TRBJ2-5|TRBV2|-|TRBD1
CASREGTGDPQETQYF
TGTGCCAGCAGAGAGGGGACAGGTGATCCACAAGAGACCCAGTACTTC
>TRBJ1-5|TRBV9|few|-
CASSQGGVSQPQHF
TGTGCCAGCAGCCAAGGAGGGGTAAGTCAGCCCCAGCATTTT
>TRBJ2-2|TRBV10-3|many|-
CAIQSGGELFF
TGTGCCATACAGAGTGGCGGGGAGCTGTTTTTT
>TRBJ1-1|TRBV7-9|-|-
CASSFGQGRMNTEAFF
TGTGCCAGCAGCTTCGGTCAGGGGAGGATGAACACTGAAGCTTTCTTT
>TRBJ1-6|TRBV10-3|-|-
CAISESSGGGSPLHF
TGTGCCATCAGTGAGTCGTCCGGGGGAGGCTCACCCCTCCACTTT
>TRBJ2-2|TRBV12-3/TRBV12-4|-|TRBD1
CASSFGTGSAGELFF
TGTGCCAGCAGTTTTGGGACAGGGAGTGCCGGGGAGCTGTTTTTT
>TRBJ2-7|TRBV29-1|-|TRBD1
CSPRDRGLYEQYF
TGCAGCCCTCGGGACAGGGGACTCTACGAGCAGTACTTC
>TRBJ1-5|TRBV19|many|-
CASRGSLGDQPQHF
TGTGCCAGTAGAGGAAGTCTCGGGGATCAGCCCCAGCATTTT
>TRBJ1-1|TRBV29-1|many|-
CSVGSRLEAEAFF
TGCAGCGTGGGGAGCAGGCTCGAGGCTGAAGCTTTCTTT
>TRBJ2-2|TRBV10-3|-|-
CASSEGGAAGELFF
TGTGCCAGCAGTGAAGGGGGGGCGGCCGGGGAGCTGTTTTTT